This T cell receptor beta chain was retrieved from a study of blood T cell repertoires in COVID-19. Study-wide context: In each case, the material was cDNA or gDNA derived from T cells, B-cell-depleted T cells, or PBMCs.

The Seattle patients, enrolled during active infection, were followed longitudinally. In germline, CDR1 is LGHDT, CDR2 YNNKEL (reference sequence). The CDR3 loop spans 15 amino acids. V lost 1 base and J 8 bases, leaving 14 bases between the germline ends. Methods used by the authors: Reference gene primer amplification gave nucleated cell count estimates. Assay used: immunoSEQ multiplex PCR; TCRdb lists only in-frame clones, some missing. The V and J calls and clone size were taken over from that table, and D and trimming were inferred from the DNA. The table shows just under 350,000 clones, with about nine tenths occurring only once.

The sequence was obtained from a woman in her 70s with COVID-19, enrolled during active disease. The gene calls are TRBV3-1 (or the pseudogene TRBV3-2) and TRBJ2-2; D is undetermined. Material for sequencing was peripheral blood. The CDR3 nucleotides are TGTGCCAGCAGCCAAGGCCAGGCCCTTATTGGGGAGCTGTTTTTT. Translating gives CASSQGQALIGELFF.